The 25 T cell receptor beta chains listed next were all sequenced from one sample in a study of blood T cell repertoires in COVID-19. The data were produced by immunoSEQ multiplex PCR, yet TCRdb's version contains in-frame clones alone and is incomplete. Among 55,000 to 60,000 clones listed, approximately 84% were seen once. Input material: peripheral blood. These receptors were collected from a man in his sixties or seventies with active COVID-19.

The J gene is TRBJ2-7, the V gene TRBV11-2, with 9 bases lining up with TRBD2. Germline-derived CDR1 and CDR2 are SGHAT and FQNNGV. The CDR3 is made up of 13 amino acids. With V trimmed by 5 bases and J by 11 bases, 10 bases remained unmatched. CDR3 residues: CASSDSGRPGKYF. The CDR3 coding sequence is TGTGCCAGCAGCGATAGCGGGAGACCAGGGAAGTACTTC.

The genes are TRBV20-1 and TRBJ2-7, with 7 positions matching TRBD2. Losses at the gene ends were 3 bases for V and 4 bases for J; bases not matched to a gene: 12. The germline CDR1 and CDR2 sequences are DFQATT and SNEGSKA (reference sequence). The CDR3 consists of 15 residues. CDR3 amino acids: CSASNLVSGKYEQYF. For the CDR3, the DNA is TGCAGTGCTAGTAATCTAGTGAGCGGGAAATACGAGCAGTACTTC.

This chain uses TRBV5-1 with TRBJ2-1, with 9 positions matching TRBD2. The CDR3 totals 16 residues. CDR1 and CDR2 (germline): SGHRS, YFSETQ. The V and J ends lost 0 bases and 3 bases, in that order; junction bases with no gene match: 4. The CDR3 protein is CASSLVGSGSYNEQFF. In DNA, the CDR3 is TGCGCCAGCAGCTTGGTAGGTAGCGGGAGCTACAATGAGCAGTTCTTC. The variable domain in full, with the rest retrieved from reference TRBV5-1 and TRBJ2-1, is KAGVTQTPRYLIKTRGQQVTLSCSPISGHRSVSWYQQTPGQGLQFLFEYFSETQRNKGNFPGRFSGRQFSNSRSEMNVSTLELGDSALYLCASSLVGSGSYNEQFFGPGTRLTVL.

The CDR3 is CATGQGTLETQYF. Written as DNA, the CDR3 is TGTGCCACGGGACAGGGGACGTTGGAGACCCAGTACTTC. The J gene is TRBJ2-5, the V gene TRBV19, with 10 bases matching TRBD1. Germline V gene lookup returns CDR1 LNHDA and CDR2 SQIVND (reference sequence). The CDR3 is 13 residues long. The V segment lost 10 bases and the J segment 5 bases; nucleotides outside the gene matches: 7.

The chain uses TRBV2 and TRBJ2-1; 8 positions agree with TRBD2. CDR1 and CDR2 from the germline V gene are SNHLY and FYNNEI. The J segment lost 6 bases and the V segment lost 6 bases, leaving 7 bases of the junction unmatched. This CDR3 spans 14 amino acids. The CDR3 DNA sequence: TGTGCCAGCAGAGGGCGGGAGGTCGGCAATGAGCAGTTCTTC. Protein: CASRGREVGNEQFF.

The genes are TRBV7-2 and TRBJ2-5; D possibly corresponds to TRBD2 (6 bases). V was shortened by 5 bases and J by 5 bases, with 21 bases between the two germline ends. CDR1 is SGHTA and CDR2 is FQGNSA in the germline V gene. The CDR3 sequence is 16 residues long. For the CDR3, the DNA is TGTGCCAGCAGCCCAAAGACTAGTGCGGTTAGTGAGACCCAGTACTTC. Its protein product is CASSPKTSAVSETQYF.

The chain recombines TRBV10-3 with TRBJ1-4; the match to TRBD1 covers 9 bases. V was clipped by 5 bases and J by 6 bases; unmatched bases: 1. In germline, CDR1 is ENHRY, CDR2 SYGVKD. This CDR3 has 13 residues. CDR3 region: CAISRTGDEKLFF. For the CDR3, the DNA is TGTGCCATCAGTAGGACAGGGGATGAAAAACTGTTTTTT.

This sequence joins TRBV6-7 and TRBJ2-1; D is perhaps TRBD2 (5 bases). TRBV6-7 is an ORF; its function is uncertain. V was pared by 2 bases and J by 2 bases, with 16 bases between. This CDR3 has 17 amino acids. As DNA, the CDR3 is TGTGCCAGCAGTTACCGTCTGGGGAGAGAACCCTACAATGAGCAGTTCTTC. It is translated as CASSYRLGREPYNEQFF.

This rearrangement joins TRBV4-3 to TRBJ2-1, with 10 nucleotides matching TRBD2. V trimming: 0 bases; J trimming: 6 bases; junction bases outside the gene matches: 8. The V gene's germline CDR1 is LGHNA and CDR2 YSLEER. CDR3 length equals 17 residues. CDR3 DNA sequence: TGCGCCAGCAGCCAAGAAGGCCCCTGGACTAGCGGCAATGAGCAGTTCTTC. As protein: CASSQEGPWTSGNEQFF.

Only one count was recorded for this clone. The rearrangement links TRBV7-2 to TRBJ2-3, with 8 positions matching TRBD1. The CDR3 has 16 residues. The ends lost 4 bases at V and 5 bases at J; junction bases unmatched: 11. Germline lookup yields CDR1 SGHTA and CDR2 FQGNSA. The CDR3 sequence is CASSSRPGQEKDTQYF. The CDR3, as DNA: TGTGCCAGCAGCTCACGGCCGGGACAGGAAAAAGATACGCAGTATTTT.

The gene calls are TRBV10-3 and TRBJ1-1; TRBD1 matches 8 bases. The CDR3 extends over 14 amino acids. Germline V gene lookup returns CDR1 ENHRY and CDR2 SYGVKD. The ends lost 3 bases at V and 4 bases at J; junction bases unmatched: 4. The CDR3 DNA reads as TGTGCCATCAGTGATAATACAGGGGGCACTGAAGCTTTCTTT. Encoded protein: CAISDNTGGTEAFF.

This rearrangement joins TRBV29-1 to TRBJ2-1; TRBD2 aligns across 10 bases. The ends lost 4 bases at V and 8 bases at J; junction bases unmatched: 11. The germline V gene encodes CDR1 SQVTM and CDR2 ANQGSEA. This CDR3 comprises 15 residues. The CDR3 loop reads CSVVPASGRSHEQFF. The CDR3, as DNA: TGCAGCGTTGTCCCGGCTAGCGGGAGAAGTCATGAGCAGTTCTTC.

The rearrangement joins TRBV23-1 to TRBJ2-1; TRBD1 aligns across 8 bases. TRBV23-1 is an ORF, and what it does is uncertain. CDR3 length equals 13 residues. The trim removed 7 bases at V and 6 bases at J, leaving 5 bases unmatched. The CDR3 is CASTQGACNEQFF. CDR3 DNA sequence: TGCGCCAGCACCCAGGGGGCCTGCAATGAGCAGTTCTTC.

This clone was seen just once. This chain joins TRBV6-5 and TRBJ2-7; D may be TRBD1 (6 bases). V lost 8 bases and J 4 bases, leaving 18 bases between the germline ends. Germline lookup yields CDR1 MNHEY and CDR2 SVGAGI. The CDR3 is 14 residues long. CDR3 amino acids: CASARQAGSYEQYF. In DNA form, the CDR3 reads TGTGCCAGCGCAAGACAGGCAGGGTCATACGAGCAGTACTTC.

The rearrangement links TRBV5-1 to TRBJ2-1; D perhaps matches TRBD2 (7 bases). The germline CDR1 and CDR2 sequences are SGHRS and YFSETQ. CDR3 length: 13 amino acids. V lost 4 bases to trimming and J lost 9 bases, with 14 bases between them. The CDR3 sequence is CASSLPGGGEQFF. The CDR3 bases are TGCGCCAGCAGCCTCCCGGGGGGCGGTGAGCAGTTCTTC.

V gene TRBV5-4 combines with J gene TRBJ1-2; the D is unclear. Germline V CDR1 and CDR2: SGHNT, YYREEE (reference sequence). The V and J ends lost 3 bases and 4 bases respectively, with 10 bases between them. The CDR3 loop spans 13 amino acids. CDR3 residues: CASSSLQPYGYTF. CDR3 DNA sequence: TGTGCCAGCAGCTCATTACAGCCCTATGGCTACACCTTC.

The chain joins TRBV2 to TRBJ1-5; 12 bases are a match to TRBD1. The CDR3 runs 14 residues. The V and J ends lost 10 bases and 5 bases, in that order; junction bases with no gene match: 6. The V gene's germline CDR1 is SNHLY and CDR2 FYNNEI. The CDR3 protein is CATSGTGGDQPQHF. The DNA for the CDR3 is TGTGCCACCTCCGGGACAGGGGGCGATCAGCCCCAGCATTTT. Variable domain in full (rest from reference TRBV2 and TRBJ1-5): EPEVTQTPSHQVTQMGQEVILRCVPISNHLYFYWYRQILGQKVEFLVSFYNNEISEKSEIFDDQFSVERPDGSNFTLKIRSTKLEDSAMYFCATSGTGGDQPQHFGDGTRLSIL.

The chain has TRBV28 and TRBJ1-4; 7 bases fit TRBD1. The CDR3 contains 15 residues. V dropped 4 bases and J dropped 4; count of bases not matched to a gene: 6. Germline CDR1 is MDHEN and CDR2 is SYDVKM. CDR3 bases: TGTGCCAGCAGTTCTGGACAGGAACATAATGAAAAACTGTTTTTT. Translated, it gives CASSSGQEHNEKLFF.

This rearrangement joins TRBV6-6 to TRBJ2-7; 8 nucleotides line up with TRBD1. Germline V gene data show CDR1 as MNHNY and CDR2 as SVGAGI (reference sequence). The V segment lost 0 bases and the J segment 2 bases; nucleotides outside the gene matches: 6. The CDR3 loop spans 16 amino acids. The CDR3 region has the DNA TGTGCCAGCAGTTACTCGAGTTTGGACAGGGCCTACGAGCAGTACTTC. The encoded protein is CASSYSSLDRAYEQYF.

The rearrangement joins TRBV19 to TRBJ2-1, with 8 bases fitting TRBD1. This CDR3 region has 16 residues. From germline, CDR1 is LNHDA and CDR2 SQIVND (reference sequence). J gave up 3 bases and V 4 bases, and 8 bases lay outside the gene matches. CDR3 residues: CASSKGQGPFYNEQFF. DNA of the CDR3: TGTGCCAGTAGTAAAGGACAGGGACCTTTCTACAATGAGCAGTTCTTC.

J is TRBJ1-6 and V is TRBV4-1, with no clear D. V lost 1 base to trimming and J lost 5 bases, with 9 bases between them. CDR1 and CDR2 (germline): MGHRA, YSYEKL. The CDR3 has 15 residues. CDR3: CASSQVAGDNSPLHF. CDR3 bases: TGCGCCAGCAGCCAAGTGGCGGGCGATAATTCACCCCTCCACTTT.

J is TRBJ2-1 and V is TRBV7-2; 8 nucleotides match TRBD2. Germline-derived CDR1 and CDR2 are SGHTA and FQGNSA. V dropped 2 bases and J dropped 2; count of bases not matched to a gene: 2. This CDR3 contains 15 residues. CDR3 protein: CASSLSGSPYNEQFF. For the CDR3, the DNA is TGTGCCAGCAGCTTAAGCGGGAGTCCCTACAATGAGCAGTTCTTC.

The chain combines TRBV19 with TRBJ2-1; 8 bases fit TRBD2. In germline, CDR1 is LNHDA, CDR2 SQIVND (reference sequence). The CDR3 spans 14 residues. The trim removed 7 bases at V and 6 bases at J, leaving 8 bases unmatched. The CDR3, as DNA: TGTGCCAGTACTTGGTCGGGAGGGACCAATGAGCAGTTCTTC. This encodes CASTWSGGTNEQFF.

The CDR3 spells CASSFIAGVDTGELFF. CDR3 bases: TGTGCCAGCAGTTTCATAGCGGGAGTGGACACCGGGGAGCTGTTTTTT. The chain carries TRBV28 and TRBJ2-2, with TRBD2 identical over 9 bases. V shed 3 bases, J shed 3 bases, and the junction held 5 bases outside the gene matches. The CDR3 runs 16 residues. CDR1 is MDHEN, CDR2 SYDVKM, per germline.

The V gene is TRBV7-2, the J gene TRBJ2-1; 9 bases line up with TRBD2. CDR1 and CDR2 from the germline V gene are SGHTA and FQGNSA. V dropped 8 bases and J dropped 9; count of bases not matched to a gene: 11. The CDR3 sequence is 14 residues long. In DNA, the CDR3 is TGTGCCAGCGGGGTAGCGGGAGAGGTGGGTGAGCAGTTCTTC. This codes for CASGVAGEVGEQFF. The full variable domain, in which reference TRBV7-2 and TRBJ2-1 provide the parts outside the CDR3, is GAGVSQSPSNKVTEKGKDVELRCDPISGHTALYWYRQSLGQGLEFLIYFQGNSAPDKSGLPSDRFSAERTGGSVSTLTIQRTQQEDSAVYLCASGVAGEVGEQFFGPGTRLTVL.